These 19 T cell receptor beta chains share one sample of origin, sequenced in a study of blood T cells in healthy people across ages (dated by TCRdb to about 2015). Receptors were amplified or captured by 5' RACE. The instrument given in TCRdb is Illumina HiSeq 2500. A second PCR of roughly 6 to 11 cycles was run with a J-beta primer mix and a sample-barcoded 5' primer. TCRdb cleaned the public reads at Q25 with fastp, built clones with MiXCR and kept in-frame beta chains. Duplicate CDR3 protein sequences are folded into a single record with the most common DNA and genes. The sample includes about 780,000 distinct CDR3 sequences, with around 45% observed a single time. The biggest ten clones account for about a sixth of the sample. The material sequenced was blood. The receptor source for this set is a man older than 75 in good health.

In this sample, this clonotype turned up many times. The chain has TRBV29-1 and TRBJ2-5, with TRBD2 matching over 11 bases. CDR3 size: 15 residues. Germline loops: CDR1 SQVTM, CDR2 ANQGSEA. V dropped 7 bases and J dropped 4; count of bases not matched to a gene: 11. The CDR3 coding sequence is TGCAGCGCAGACACTAGCGGGAGAAGTGGAGAGACCCAGTACTTC. This sequence encodes CSADTSGRSGETQYF. Full variable domain (outside the CDR3, taken from reference TRBV29-1 and TRBJ2-5): SAVISQKPSRDICQRGTSLTIQCQVDSQVTMMFWYRQQPGQSLTLIATANQGSEATYESGFVIDKFPISRPNLTFSTLTVSNMSPEDSSIYLCSADTSGRSGETQYFGPGTRLLVL.

The chain employs TRBV6-2 or TRBV6-3 and TRBJ2-2; D is possibly TRBD2 (5 bases). The germline V and J ends were trimmed by 8 bases and 0 bases, with 19 bases remaining between them. Looked up from germline, CDR1 is MNHEY and CDR2 is SVGEGT. This CDR3 contains 17 residues. The CDR3 here is CASARRSGPANTGELFF. In DNA, the CDR3 is TGTGCCAGCGCCCGCCGAAGCGGACCCGCGAACACCGGGGAGCTGTTTTTT.

The chain links TRBV2 to TRBJ2-5, with 8 positions matching TRBD1. The DNA end favors TRBJ2-7, so the J call may be wrong. The V gene's germline CDR1 is SNHLY and CDR2 FYNNEI. The CDR3 is 13 amino acids. The CDR3 region is CASSDRGLPEQYF. CDR3 in DNA: TGTGCCAGCAGTGACAGGGGGCTACCCGAGCAGTACTTC.

This clonotype was recorded a few times. This chain joins TRBV5-1 and TRBJ2-4, with D perhaps TRBD1 (5 bases). The CDR3 extends over 14 amino acids. V was trimmed by 4 bases and J by 8 bases, leaving 16 bases between them. CDR1 is SGHRS and CDR2 is YFSETQ in the germline V gene. The CDR3 loop is CASSPLLRADIQYF. Here the CDR3 DNA reads TGCGCCAGCAGCCCCCTGCTCAGGGCGGACATTCAGTACTTC. The full variable domain, completed using reference TRBV5-1 and TRBJ2-4, is KAGVTQTPRYLIKTRGQQVTLSCSPISGHRSVSWYQQTPGQGLQFLFEYFSETQRNKGNFPGRFSGRQFSNSRSEMNVSTLELGDSALYLCASSPLLRADIQYFGAGTRLSVL.

This clonotype appeared a few times. The V gene is TRBV28, the J gene TRBJ2-1; D might be TRBD2 (5 bases). CDR1 and CDR2 (germline): MDHEN, SYDVKM. Trimming left V 6 bases short and J 2 bases short, with 17 bases between. The CDR3 covers 16 residues. Here the CDR3 DNA reads TGTGCCAGCAGACTCCGCCCGGACTCCACCTACAATGAGCAGTTCTTC. It is translated as CASRLRPDSTYNEQFF. Full variable domain (outside the CDR3, taken from reference TRBV28 and TRBJ2-1): DVKVTQSSRYLVKRTGEKVFLECVQDMDHENMFWYRQDPGLGLRLIYFSYDVKMKEKGDIPEGYSVSREKKERFSLILESASTNQTSMYLCASRLRPDSTYNEQFFGPGTRLTVL.

The rearrangement joins TRBV28 to TRBJ2-1; 9 bases match TRBD1. The CDR3 runs to 14 residues. CDR1 is MDHEN, CDR2 SYDVKM, per germline. V lost 5 bases to trimming and J lost 11 bases; unmatched junction nucleotides: 10. Written as DNA, the CDR3 is TGTGCCAGCAGTCCGGGACAGGGCCAAGTAAAGCAGTTCTTC. As protein: CASSPGQGQVKQFF.

V and J are TRBV11-2 and TRBJ1-1; the D gene is possibly TRBD1 (5 bases). This CDR3 contains 14 residues. Germline lookup yields CDR1 SGHAT and CDR2 FQNNGV. V lost 4 bases and J 3 bases, leaving 12 bases between the germline ends. The CDR3 bases are TGTGCCAGCAGCTGGGTAGGGACGGACACTGAAGCTTTCTTT. Translated: CASSWVGTDTEAFF.

The chain has TRBV28 and TRBJ2-7, with D perhaps matching TRBD1 or TRBD2 (5 bases each). Trimming took off 7 bases at V and 1 base at J, with 17 bases between the two ends. The V gene's germline CDR1 is MDHEN and CDR2 SYDVKM. The CDR3 loop spans 15 amino acids. The CDR3 loop is CASNLPGEGSYEQYF. As DNA, the CDR3 is TGTGCCAGCAACCTACCAGGAGAGGGGTCCTACGAGCAGTACTTC.

CDR3 sequence reads: CASSRGGPMNTEAFF. The CDR3 DNA reads TGCGCCAGCAGCCGGGGGGGACCGATGAACACTGAAGCTTTCTTT. This chain links TRBV5-1 with TRBJ1-1; perhaps TRBD1 as D (5 bases). V lost 4 bases to trimming and J lost 0 bases, with 13 bases between them. The CDR3 is 15 residues long. CDR1 is SGHRS, CDR2 YFSETQ, per germline.

V gene TRBV20-1 combines with J gene TRBJ2-1; D is unresolved. The germline V and J ends were trimmed by 5 bases and 0 bases, with 23 bases remaining between them. Germline lookup yields CDR1 DFQATT and CDR2 SNEGSKA (reference sequence). This CDR3 region has 18 residues. CDR3 nucleotide sequence: TGCAGTGCTCCCCGGGCCGCCGCATTTGCCAGCTCCTACAATGAGCAGTTCTTC. Translating it yields CSAPRAAAFASSYNEQFF.

This chain connects TRBV3-1 to TRBJ2-1; unclear D gene. The CDR3 extends over 14 amino acids. Germline CDR1 is LGHDT and CDR2 is YNNKEL (reference sequence). V lost 4 bases, J lost 8 bases, and 15 bases lay in between. This CDR3 is CASSPQSPWDEQFF. DNA for the CDR3: TGTGCCAGCAGCCCCCAATCCCCCTGGGATGAGCAGTTCTTC.

This clonotype was found a few times. V and J are TRBV7-9 and TRBJ2-1; 12 positions agree with TRBD2. The germline gives CDR1 SEHNR, CDR2 FQNEAQ (reference sequence). After removal of 8 bases from V and 0 bases from J, the junction contained 11 bases not matched to a gene. The CDR3 has 18 residues. The CDR3 DNA reads TGTGCCAGCCGGAGGGGACTAGCGGGCGGGAGCTCCTACAATGAGCAGTTCTTC. Translation gives CASRRGLAGGSSYNEQFF.

With respect to this clonotype: Since a much larger clone is just one base distant, this may be a read error. The chain links TRBV7-2 to TRBJ2-6; possibly TRBD1 or TRBD2 for D (5 bases each). V was shortened by 0 bases and J by 0 bases, with 9 bases between the two germline ends. Germline V lookup: CDR1 SGHTA, CDR2 FQGNSA. This CDR3 spans 17 amino acids. DNA of the CDR3: TGTGCCAGCAGCTTAGCGGGACCTACCTCTGGGGCCAACGTCCTGACTTTC. Its protein product is CASSLAGPTSGANVLTF.

The chain uses TRBV15 and TRBJ1-4; D unresolved. The germline V gene has CDR1 LNHNV and CDR2 YYDKDF (reference sequence). CDR3 size: 15 residues. Trimming removed 3 bases from V and 5 bases from J, with 13 bases in between. The CDR3, as DNA: TGTGCCACCAGCAGGGCTGGCAGCCTGAATGAAAAACTGTTTTTT. Translating it yields CATSRAGSLNEKLFF.

The chain employs TRBV20-1 and TRBJ2-7; 8 nucleotides align to TRBD1. CDR1 and CDR2 (germline): DFQATT, SNEGSKA (reference sequence). Unmatched junction bases numbered 7, after V lost 4 bases and J lost 2 bases. The CDR3 is 14 residues long. CDR3 region: CSAIRQGTAYEQYF. The CDR3 DNA is TGCAGTGCTATCAGACAGGGGACCGCCTACGAGCAGTACTTC.

About this clonotype itself: At one end the junction does not follow the germline gene, possibly because of a read error. This sequence joins TRBV2 and TRBJ1-6; no reliable D call. This CDR3 contains 14 residues. Per germline, CDR1 SNHLY and CDR2 FYNNEI. In DNA, the CDR3 is TGTGCCGGCAGTGTCAGGACCTATAATTCACCCCTCCACTTT. It is translated as CAGSVRTYNSPLHF.

The gene calls are TRBV6-1 and TRBJ2-5; D ambiguous. Germline lookup yields CDR1 MNHNS and CDR2 SASEGT. Trimming cost V 6 bases and J 5 bases, with 10 bases left between them. The CDR3 sequence is 12 residues long. The CDR3 coding sequence is TGTGCCAGCAGCCTACATCGTGAGACCCAGTACTTC. Its translation is CASSLHRETQYF.

V gene TRBV29-1 combines with J gene TRBJ2-4; the match to TRBD1 covers 7 bases. The last part of the DNA fits TRBJ2-5 better; the J call may be wrong. The CDR3 runs 12 residues. Germline-derived CDR1 and CDR2 are SQVTM and ANQGSEA. The CDR3 loop is CSVGTDQETQYF. CDR3 sequence (DNA): TGCAGCGTGGGGACAGATCAAGAGACCCAGTACTTC.

This sequence joins TRBV28 and TRBJ2-2; TRBD2 might be the D (6 bases). Trimming cost V 7 bases and J 6 bases, with 18 bases left between them. This CDR3 comprises 15 residues. The germline CDR1 and CDR2 sequences are MDHEN and SYDVKM. This CDR3 reads CASKGGPVLAGELFF. CDR3 nucleotide sequence: TGTGCCAGCAAAGGAGGGCCGGTTTTGGCCGGGGAGCTGTTTTTT.